This is a list of T cell receptor beta chains from one sample in a study of blood T cells in healthy people across ages. Via MiXCR, TCRdb re-called the 5' RACE reads, giving one row per CDR3 protein. The table shows hundreds of thousands of distinct CDR3 sequences, with over 20% occurring only once. Sequencing was done on a sample of blood. Every receptor here comes from a man in his sixties or seventies in good health. CDR3s include the opening cysteine and the closing phenylalanine or tryptophan. A D gene is named only where the DNA matches it firmly. Clone size is shown for a subset of rows, as once, few, many or a class of expanded clone.

CASSLVGYLADEQYF,TGTGCAAGCAGCTTAGTGGGTTATCTGGCTGACGAGCAGTACTTC,.,15,TRBJ2-7,TRBV7-6,.
CATSVGEQYF,TGTGCCACCAGTGTGGGTGAGCAGTACTTC,.,10,TRBJ2-5,TRBV24-1,.
CSAGVNEQYF,TGCAGTGCTGGCGTCAACGAGCAGTACTTC,many,10,TRBJ2-7,TRBV20-1,.
CASTPGGGVPEQFF,TGTGCCAGCACCCCAGGGGGGGGAGTTCCTGAGCAGTTCTTC,few,14,TRBJ2-1,TRBV5-6,.
CAISETQKAADTQYF,TGTGCCATCAGTGAGACCCAAAAGGCGGCAGATACGCAGTATTTT,.,15,TRBJ2-3,TRBV10-3,.
CSAATGIRAKNIQYF,TGCAGTGCGGCTACAGGGATCAGGGCCAAAAACATTCAGTACTTC,.,15,TRBJ2-4,TRBV20-1,.
CATELQGRQETQYF,TGTGCCACCGAATTACAGGGCCGCCAAGAGACCCAGTACTTC,few,14,TRBJ2-5,TRBV28,.
CASSSQGFSAGELFF,TGTGCCAGCAGCTCACAGGGTTTTAGCGCCGGGGAGCTGTTTTTT,few,15,TRBJ2-2,TRBV11-2,.
CASNRGQGVTDTQYF,TGTGCCAGCAACCGAGGACAGGGGGTTACAGATACGCAGTATTTT,.,15,TRBJ2-3,TRBV6-6,TRBD1
CASSVGYGEETQYF,TGTGCCAGCAGCGTAGGTTACGGCGAGGAGACCCAGTACTTC,.,14,TRBJ2-5,TRBV9,.
CSASPSRGAVHEQYF,TGCAGTGCTAGCCCCTCCCGGGGGGCAGTCCACGAGCAGTACTTC,.,15,TRBJ2-7,TRBV20-1,.
CATSRVVISGTKQYF,TGTGCCACCAGCAGAGTCGTTATTAGCGGGACTAAGCAGTACTTC,.,15,TRBJ2-7,TRBV15,TRBD2
CASSQVEGAAETQYF,TGCGCCAGCAGCCAAGTAGAGGGGGCGGCTGAGACCCAGTACTTC,many,15,TRBJ2-5,TRBV4-1,TRBD1